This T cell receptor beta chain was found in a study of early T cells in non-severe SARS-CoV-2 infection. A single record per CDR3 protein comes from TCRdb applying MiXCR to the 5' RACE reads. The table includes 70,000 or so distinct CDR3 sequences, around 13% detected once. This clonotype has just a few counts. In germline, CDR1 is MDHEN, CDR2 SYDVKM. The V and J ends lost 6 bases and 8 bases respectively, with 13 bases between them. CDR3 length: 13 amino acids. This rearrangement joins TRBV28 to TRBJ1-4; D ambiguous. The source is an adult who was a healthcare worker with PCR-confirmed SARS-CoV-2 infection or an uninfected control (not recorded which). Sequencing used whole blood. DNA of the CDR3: TGTGCCAGCAGGGAGGGTGTGAGCGAAAAACTGTTTTTT. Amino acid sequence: CASREGVSEKLFF.